These 14 T cell receptor beta chains share one sample of origin, sequenced in a study of blood T cells in healthy people across ages. Together with a sample-barcoded 5' primer, a J-beta primer mix was included in a second PCR lasting about 6 to 12 cycles. TCRdb analysed the 5' RACE reads with MiXCR anew, one entry per CDR3 protein. The top ten hold roughly 14% of the sample, which has around 1.1 million distinct CDR3 sequences, 35% to 45% seen once. The sequencing sample was made of blood. The receptor set was obtained from a man aged 18 to 30 in good health.

V and J are TRBV7-9 and TRBJ2-3; 10 bases map to TRBD2. J lost 6 bases, V lost 5 bases, and 11 bases had no gene match. Per the germline V gene, CDR1 is SEHNR and CDR2 is FQNEAQ (reference sequence). The CDR3 consists of 16 residues. CDR3 sequence: CASSPSGGPLVDTQYF. As DNA, the CDR3 is TGTGCCAGCAGCCCTAGCGGGGGCCCCTTGGTTGATACGCAGTATTTT.

Turning to this clonotype: With a much larger clone just one base away, this may be a read error. The chain employs TRBV11-2 and TRBJ1-1; D unresolved. The CDR3 has 13 residues. Germline CDR1 reads SGHAT; CDR2 reads FQNNGV. Trimming pared 0 bases from V and 6 bases from J, leaving 8 bases between. CDR3 residues: CASSLEYRAEAFF. DNA of the CDR3: TGTGCCAGCAGCTTAGAATACCGTGCTGAAGCTTTCTTT. Complete variable domain (other parts from reference TRBV11-2 and TRBJ1-1): EAGVAQSPRYKIIEKRQSVAFWCNPISGHATLYWYQQILGQGPKLLIQFQNNGVVDDSQLPKDRFSAERLKGVDSTLKIQPAKLEDSAVYLCASSLEYRAEAFFGQGTRLTVV.

This clonotype showed up just once. Germline and junction disagree at one end, which may indicate a read error. The chain combines TRBV7-9 with TRBJ2-1; D may be TRBD2 (5 bases). Germline values: CDR1 SEHNR, CDR2 FQNEAQ (reference sequence). This CDR3 comprises 14 residues. The chain's CDR3 is CAGSPEFPGNEQFF. The CDR3 DNA follows: TGTGCCGGCAGCCCGGAGTTTCCGGGGAATGAGCAGTTCTTC.

This clonotype was detected only a few times. This sequence joins TRBV10-3 and TRBJ2-3, with D perhaps TRBD2 (5 bases). The length of the CDR3 is 16 residues. Germline CDR1 is ENHRY and CDR2 is SYGVKD. With 3 bases removed from V and 4 bases from J, the gap between germline ends came to 17 bases. The CDR3 region is CAISDELGSLADTQYF. CDR3 DNA: TGTGCCATCAGTGATGAGTTGGGGAGTTTGGCAGATACGCAGTATTTT.

The rearrangement links TRBV5-6 to TRBJ1-1; tentatively, D is TRBD1 (5 bases). Trimming shortened V by 3 bases and J by 0 bases, and 18 bases separated the two germline ends. Germline CDR1 is SGHDT and CDR2 is YYEEEE. The CDR3 is made up of 17 amino acids. CDR3 DNA sequence: TGTGCCAGCAGCTCCGCACGGACACGAAGCTTGAACACTGAAGCTTTCTTT. This sequence encodes CASSSARTRSLNTEAFF.

This clonotype was seen a few times. The gene calls are TRBV4-3 and TRBJ2-2; no clear D gene. There are 16 residues in the CDR3. V lost 0 bases and J lost 0, with 8 bases in between. CDR1 and CDR2 from the germline V gene are LGHNA and YSLEER. The CDR3, as DNA: TGCGCCAGCAGCCAAGACGCAGGATCGAACACCGGGGAGCTGTTTTTT. Its translation is CASSQDAGSNTGELFF.

The chain joins TRBV6-2 or TRBV6-3 to TRBJ1-5; no clear D. Germline V CDR1 and CDR2: MNHEY, SVGEGT. V was clipped by 8 bases and J by 6 bases, with 14 bases between them. The CDR3 has 13 residues. The CDR3 loop is CASALGRAQPQHF. CDR3 in DNA: TGTGCCAGCGCCTTGGGAAGGGCTCAGCCCCAGCATTTT.

The chain couples TRBV12-3 or TRBV12-4 to TRBJ2-1, with D maybe TRBD2 (7 bases). Trimming left V 7 bases short and J 8 bases short, with 21 bases between. CDR3 size: 15 residues. The CDR3: CASIGPGGGLYEQFF. DNA for the CDR3: TGTGCCAGCATAGGGCCGGGGGGCGGTCTGTATGAGCAGTTCTTC.

The V gene is TRBV12-3 or TRBV12-4, the J gene TRBJ1-1; D uncertain. This CDR3 spans 13 amino acids. V lost 5 bases and J lost 1, with 8 bases in between. The CDR3 spells CASSGSQNTEAFF. In nucleotides, the CDR3 is TGTGCCAGCAGTGGGTCCCAGAACACTGAAGCTTTCTTT.

This clonotype has just a few counts. This rearrangement joins TRBV9 to TRBJ1-1, with TRBD1 matching 7 bases. This CDR3 is built from 15 residues. V shed 0 bases, J shed 5 bases, and the junction held 7 bases outside the gene matches. Per germline, CDR1 SGDLS and CDR2 YYNGEE. The CDR3 DNA reads TGTGCCAGCAGCGTAGGGGAGGGGGCTGTTACTGAAGCTTTCTTT. This encodes CASSVGEGAVTEAFF.

The chain is built from TRBV27 and TRBJ2-2; 8 bases map to TRBD2. Germline V gene data show CDR1 as MNHEY and CDR2 as SMNVEV (reference sequence). CDR3 length: 15 amino acids. The V gene end was trimmed by 3 bases and the J gene end by 4 bases; junction bases not matched to a gene: 4. Here the CDR3 DNA reads TGTGCCAGCAGTTTGGCGCGGGGGGTCACCGGGGAGCTGTTTTTT. Protein: CASSLARGVTGELFF.

J is TRBJ1-6 and V is TRBV7-9; D is ambiguous. Germline lookup yields CDR1 SEHNR and CDR2 FQNEAQ (reference sequence). V was trimmed by 0 bases and J by 8 bases, leaving 11 bases between them. The CDR3 is made up of 15 amino acids. The CDR3 DNA is TGTGCCAGCAGCTTAGCAGGGCGCGGGTATTCACCCCTCCACTTT. As protein: CASSLAGRGYSPLHF.

This chain uses TRBV10-3 with TRBJ2-2, with 10 bases matching TRBD1. This CDR3 spans 15 amino acids. The germline V gene has CDR1 ENHRY and CDR2 SYGVKD. V gave up 6 bases and J gave up 3 bases; unmatched junction bases: 4. CDR3 nucleotides: TGTGCCATCAGGAAGGGGACAGGGGACACCGGGGAGCTGTTTTTT. Residues: CAIRKGTGDTGELFF.

The sample holds a few counts of this clonotype. The chain employs TRBV20-1 and TRBJ2-3, with no clear D. CDR1 DFQATT and CDR2 SNEGSKA come from the germline V gene (reference sequence). The CDR3 runs 15 residues. Trimming removed 1 base at V and 4 bases at J, with 15 bases between. The CDR3 region is CSARGGSRSADTQYF. CDR3 in DNA: TGCAGTGCTAGAGGCGGATCCCGATCGGCAGATACGCAGTATTTT.